These T cell receptor beta chains were read from a single sample in a study of cytomegalovirus exposure and HLA in healthy donors. Sequencing used immunoSEQ multiplex PCR; TCRdb keeps in-frame clones, though not all of them. The data contain approximately 120,000 clones, 17% of them singletons. Sequenced material: PBMCs. These receptors were taken from a female donor in good health and CMV-seropositive. Both conserved end residues are part of each CDR3. A D gene is named only where the DNA matches it firmly. Rows give clone size only sometimes, using once, few, many, or a class for an expanded clone.

abundance	d_gene	len	v_gene	j_gene	CDR3aa	CDR3nt
-	-	14	TRBV19	TRBJ1-1	CASSRQGLNTEAFF	TGTGCCAGTAGTCGTCAGGGGCTGAACACTGAAGCTTTCTTT
-	TRBD1	14	TRBV5-4	TRBJ1-2	CASSLGQGVSGYTF	TGTGCCAGCAGCTTGGGACAGGGGGTGAGTGGCTACACCTTC
-	-	14	TRBV29-1	TRBJ1-2	CSVEVGAQDYGYTF	TGCAGCGTTGAAGTGGGGGCACAGGACTATGGCTACACCTTC
-	-	13	TRBV30	TRBJ1-5	CAWSRINGQPQHF	TGTGCCTGGAGTCGCATTAACGGGCAGCCCCAGCATTTT
-	TRBD1	18	TRBV27	TRBJ2-7	CASSLYKTSRDRPGEQYF	TGTGCCAGCAGTTTATACAAAACGAGTAGGGACAGGCCGGGGGAGCAGTACTTC
-	TRBD2	17	TRBV11-3	TRBJ2-1	CASSLEVGRGANNEQFF	TGTGCCAGCAGCTTAGAGGTGGGGCGGGGGGCGAACAATGAGCAGTTCTTC
few	TRBD1	15	TRBV7-9	TRBJ1-5	CASSLGPGQGVPQHF	TGTGCCAGCAGCTTAGGCCCGGGACAGGGTGTTCCCCAGCATTTT
-	-	14	TRBV29-1	TRBJ1-3	CSVEGRGSGNTIYF	TGCAGCGTTGAAGGCAGGGGCTCTGGAAACACCATATATTTT
-	TRBD2	21	TRBV4-2	TRBJ2-6	CASSQDPGGLAGDSGANVLTF	TGTGCCAGCAGCCAAGATCCGGGGGGACTAGCGGGAGACTCTGGGGCCAACGTCCTGACTTTC
few	TRBD1	13	TRBV19	TRBJ1-5	CASSDRGYQPQHF	TGTGCCAGCAGTGACAGGGGTTATCAGCCCCAGCATTTT
-	-	14	TRBV18	TRBJ1-1	CASSPSFSTTEAFF	TGTGCCAGCTCACCATCGTTTTCTACCACTGAAGCTTTCTTT
few	TRBD1	15	TRBV5-6	TRBJ1-2	CASSLWQGASGGYTF	TGTGCCAGCAGCTTATGGCAGGGGGCGTCAGGTGGCTACACCTTC
-	-	13	TRBV7-2	TRBJ2-5	CASSLAAEETQYF	TGTGCCAGCAGCTTAGCGGCGGAAGAGACCCAGTACTTC
-	TRBD2	15	TRBV5-4	TRBJ2-1	CASSLAGGGSNEQFF	TGTGCCAGCAGCTTGGCCGGGGGAGGGAGTAATGAGCAGTTCTTC
few	TRBD2	14	TRBV7-9	TRBJ2-7	CASSLTTSVNEQYF	TGTGCCAGCAGCCTCACGACTAGCGTCAACGAGCAGTACTTC
-	-	12	TRBV2	TRBJ1-2	CASSEFVSGYTF	TGTGCCAGCAGTGAATTTGTTAGCGGCTACACCTTC
few	-	17	TRBV4-1	TRBJ1-2	CASSQDLTSGGWYGYTF	TGCGCCAGCAGCCAAGATCTGACGTCGGGGGGATGGTATGGCTACACCTTC
few	TRBD1	15	TRBV27	TRBJ2-5	CASRPQGAGQETQYF	TGTGCCAGCAGGCCGCAGGGGGCTGGTCAAGAGACCCAGTACTTC
-	-	14	TRBV6-1	TRBJ2-7	CASIGYLGPYEQYF	TGTGCCAGCATCGGCTACCTAGGCCCCTACGAGCAGTACTTC
-	-	12	TRBV2	TRBJ2-5	CASGLPQETQYF	TGTGCCAGTGGACTACCGCAAGAGACCCAGTACTTC
few	-	16	TRBV4-3	TRBJ1-3	CASSQDAGGSGNTIYF	TGCGCCAGCAGCCAAGACGCGGGAGGGTCTGGAAACACCATATATTTT
-	TRBD2	14	TRBV7-6	TRBJ2-3	CASSMTSGEDTQYF	TGTGCCAGCAGCATGACTAGCGGGGAGGATACGCAGTATTTT
-	-	16	TRBV4-3	TRBJ2-2	CASSQDRRQDTGELFF	TGCGCCAGCAGCCAAGATAGGCGGCAAGACACCGGGGAGCTGTTTTTT
few	TRBD2	20	TRBV10-3	TRBJ2-4	CAISEGPGLAGVRAKNIQYF	TGTGCCATCAGTGAGGGACCGGGACTAGCGGGAGTGCGAGCCAAAAACATTCAGTACTTC
-	-	13	TRBV5-1	TRBJ1-2	CASSPGQLYGYTF	TGCGCCAGCAGCCCTGGACAGCTCTATGGCTACACCTTC
-	-	14	TRBV11-2	TRBJ1-2	CASSLDSVNYGYTF	TGTGCCAGCAGCTTAGATTCAGTCAACTATGGCTACACCTTC
few	-	13	TRBV7-9	TRBJ2-5	CASSQTGEVTQYF	TGTGCCAGCAGCCAAACAGGGGAGGTGACCCAGTACTTC
-	TRBD1	15	TRBV6-1	TRBJ2-4	CASRMDRVAKNIQYF	TGTGCCAGCAGGATGGACAGGGTCGCCAAAAACATTCAGTACTTC
few	-	11	TRBV30	TRBJ1-1	CALSRGTEAFF	TGTGCCTTATCGAGGGGGACTGAAGCTTTCTTT
-	-	14	TRBV7-2	TRBJ2-7	CASSSMGASYEQYF	TGTGCCAGCAGCTCCATGGGGGCGTCCTACGAGCAGTACTTC
-	-	15	TRBV5-4	TRBJ1-1	CASSLPQGMNTEAFF	TGTGCCAGCAGCTTGCCACAGGGCATGAACACTGAAGCTTTCTTT
-	TRBD1	15	TRBV2	TRBJ2-3	CARTLTGVRTDTQYF	TGTGCCAGGACCTTGACAGGGGTTAGGACAGATACGCAGTATTTT
-	-	14	TRBV11-2	TRBJ2-6	CASTHVPRANVLTF	TGTGCCAGCACACACGTCCCGCGGGCCAACGTCCTGACTTTC
few	TRBD1	15	TRBV7-6	TRBJ2-7	CASSRTGGDIFEQYF	TGTGCCAGCAGCCGAACAGGGGGCGACATATTCGAGCAGTACTTC
-	-	15	TRBV19	TRBJ1-5	CASSIQGRGNQPQHF	TGTGCCAGTAGTATACAGGGTCGGGGCAATCAGCCCCAGCATTTT
once	-	11	TRBV20-1	TRBJ2-7	CSARFVREQYF	TGCAGTGCTAGATTCGTCCGCGAGCAGTACTTC
few	TRBD1	15	TRBV10-3	TRBJ2-7	CAISEGDRGGYEQYF	TGTGCCATCAGTGAGGGGGACAGGGGAGGTTACGAGCAGTACTTC
few	-	19	TRBV27	TRBJ1-1	CASSLNRGTNMVLDTEAFF	TGTGCCAGCAGTTTAAATAGGGGCACCAACATGGTCCTAGACACTGAAGCTTTCTTT
-	TRBD2	13	TRBV9	TRBJ2-1	CASSPTSGGAQFF	TGTGCCAGCAGCCCGACTAGCGGGGGGGCCCAGTTCTTC
-	TRBD1	14	TRBV30	TRBJ1-5	CAWSKGQGDQPQHF	TGTGCCTGGAGTAAGGGACAGGGTGATCAGCCCCAGCATTTT
-	TRBD2	18	TRBV4-1	TRBJ2-3	CASSRTPWAGGPGDTQYF	TGCGCCAGCAGCCGAACCCCCTGGGCGGGGGGGCCGGGAGATACGCAGTATTTT